These 25 T cell receptor beta chains share one sample of origin, sequenced in a study of response to subunit inactivated influenza vaccine. TCRdb re-analysed the RT-PCR reads in MiXCR, keeping a single row per CDR3 protein. The profile shows 800,000 or so distinct CDR3 sequences, less than 25% of them singletons. The starting material was PBMCs from blood, obtained 5 to 6 days after vaccination. The receptors come from a man aged 50 to 59 who received an inactivated influenza vaccine.

In nucleotides, the CDR3 is TGTGCCAGCAGCCCCGACCCTGGGGATCAGCCCCAGCATTTT. It is translated as CASSPDPGDQPQHF. J is TRBJ1-5 and V is TRBV7-2, with D hard to call. Germline V gene sequence: CDR1 SGHTA, CDR2 FQGNSA. The CDR3 totals 14 residues. V shed 5 bases and J shed 5 bases, with 13 bases lying between them.

This clonotype has more than one count but fewer than ten. The CDR3 sequence: CASSSLLTGLSLDYEQYF. The CDR3 DNA reads as TGTGCCAGCAGTTCCCTATTAACCGGGCTAAGCTTAGACTACGAGCAGTACTTC. This chain links TRBV28 with TRBJ2-7; D is uncertain. The CDR3 totals 18 residues. Germline V lookup: CDR1 MDHEN, CDR2 SYDVKM. V shed 4 bases and J shed 3 bases, with 25 bases lying between them. The variable domain in full, completed from reference TRBV28 and TRBJ2-7, reads DVKVTQSSRYLVKRTGEKVFLECVQDMDHENMFWYRQDPGLGLRLIYFSYDVKMKEKGDIPEGYSVSREKKERFSLILESASTNQTSMYLCASSSLLTGLSLDYEQYFGPGTRLTVT.

This clonotype turned up a few times. In nucleotides, the CDR3 is TGCAGTGCTAGAAACGACATCCAAGAGACCCAGTACTTC. Translated, it gives CSARNDIQETQYF. This chain joins TRBV20-1 and TRBJ2-5, with D hard to call. This CDR3 has 13 amino acids. Germline V gives CDR1 DFQATT, CDR2 SNEGSKA (reference sequence). V lost 2 bases and J 1 base, leaving 8 bases between the germline ends.

The rearrangement links TRBV20-1 to TRBJ2-1, with D uncertain. CDR1 is DFQATT and CDR2 is SNEGSKA in the germline V gene (reference sequence). Trimming took off 4 bases at V and 0 bases at J, with 13 bases between the two ends. The CDR3 consists of 15 residues. The CDR3 bases are TGCAGTGCTACCAACCGCCGGGCCTCCTACAATGAGCAGTTCTTC. It yields the protein CSATNRRASYNEQFF.

This clonotype was seen only a few times. This chain joins TRBV7-9 and TRBJ2-5, with D possibly being TRBD2 (6 bases). From germline, CDR1 is SEHNR and CDR2 FQNEAQ (reference sequence). The CDR3 is 14 residues long. Trimming shortened V by 3 bases and J by 5 bases, and 13 bases separated the two germline ends. CDR3: CASSFGGLSETQYF. DNA of the CDR3: TGTGCCAGCAGCTTCGGGGGTCTTTCGGAGACCCAGTACTTC.

This clonotype was observed a handful of times. The chain recombines TRBV6-1 with TRBJ2-7; D might be TRBD1 or TRBD2, each matching 5 bases. This CDR3 comprises 15 residues. Germline V lookup: CDR1 MNHNS, CDR2 SASEGT. Trimming removed 7 bases at V and 7 bases at J, with 23 bases between. The DNA of the CDR3 is TGTGCCAGCAACCCCACAGGCAGCGCAGGAGGTGAGCAGTACTTC. The encoded protein is CASNPTGSAGGEQYF.

This clonotype was found a few times. The chain links TRBV12-3 or TRBV12-4 to TRBJ2-2; D is perhaps TRBD2 (5 bases). V was shortened by 5 bases and J by 6 bases, with 10 bases between the two germline ends. This CDR3 region has 13 residues. CDR3 sequence: CASSPGLAGELFF. In DNA, the CDR3 is TGTGCCAGCAGTCCCGGACTTGCCGGGGAGCTGTTTTTT.

This CDR3 reads CSVSGRLSNEQFF. DNA for the CDR3: TGCAGCGTTAGCGGGAGACTCTCGAATGAGCAGTTCTTC. The chain carries TRBV29-1 and TRBJ2-1; 8 nucleotides agree with TRBD2. Germline V CDR1 and CDR2: SQVTM, ANQGSEA. The CDR3 has 13 amino acids. J was trimmed by 7 bases and V by 5 bases; bases with no gene match: 7.

V usage is TRBV20-1 and J usage is TRBJ2-1; 11 bases align to TRBD2. Germline V CDR1 and CDR2: DFQATT, SNEGSKA (reference sequence). J was trimmed by 3 bases and V by 5 bases; bases with no gene match: 9. The CDR3 consists of 16 residues. CDR3 bases: TGCAGTGCTCAATACGGAGGGACTAGCGGCTACAATGAGCAGTTCTTC. It codes for CSAQYGGTSGYNEQFF.

There are a few counts of this clonotype. This chain joins TRBV3-1 and TRBJ2-1; TRBD1 aligns across 11 bases. The germline gives CDR1 LGHDT, CDR2 YNNKEL (reference sequence). Unmatched junction bases numbered 5, after V lost 2 bases and J lost 5 bases. CDR3 length equals 16 residues. CDR3 DNA: TGTGCCAGCAGCCAAAACCGGGACAGGGGGGACAATGAGCAGTTCTTC. Protein product: CASSQNRDRGDNEQFF.

This clonotype was seen a single time. Given the absence of the conserved phenylalanine or tryptophan at the CDR3 end, a read error is likely. The genes are TRBV12-3 or TRBV12-4 and TRBJ2-2; either TRBD1 or TRBD2 may supply D (6 bases each). The CDR3 covers 17 residues. Trimming left V 7 bases short and J 2 bases short, with 20 bases between. In DNA, the CDR3 is TGTGCCAGCACCCCGCCCGTCGGGGGCCCCAACACCGGGGAGCTGTTTCTT. Protein: CASTPPVGGPNTGELFL.

The chain employs TRBV30 and TRBJ1-2; D might be TRBD1 (6 bases). Per germline, CDR1 GTSNPN and CDR2 SVGIG (reference sequence). This CDR3 has 12 amino acids. V gave up 3 bases and J gave up 3 bases, with 8 bases separating them. The CDR3 nucleotides read TGTGCCTGGAGAGGGGGGTACTATGGCTACACCTTC. Translated: CAWRGGYYGYTF.

This chain links TRBV12-3 or TRBV12-4 with TRBJ2-7; TRBD1 or TRBD2 may be the D gene (6 bases each). V was cut by 6 bases and J by 6 bases, with 15 bases left in between. The CDR3 length is 13 residues. In nucleotides, the CDR3 is TGTGCCAGCAGGGACAGATCGACTAGCGAGCAGTACTTC. Its translation is CASRDRSTSEQYF.

The genes are TRBV27 and TRBJ2-2, with D uncertain. The germline CDR1 and CDR2 sequences are MNHEY and SMNVEV (reference sequence). This CDR3 is built from 14 residues. With 1 base removed from V and 3 bases from J, the gap between germline ends came to 6 bases. The CDR3 coding sequence is TGTGCCAGCAGTTTATATCCCTACACCGGGGAGCTGTTTTTT. Protein product: CASSLYPYTGELFF.

The genes are TRBV7-2 and TRBJ2-5; a possible D gene is TRBD2 (5 bases). From germline, CDR1 is SGHTA and CDR2 FQGNSA. The CDR3 has 16 amino acids. Trimming cost V 5 bases and J 5 bases, with 21 bases left between them. DNA of the CDR3: TGTGCCAGCAGCAGACGTCTTGAGGGAGCAAGTGAGACCCAGTACTTC. Protein: CASSRRLEGASETQYF.

There are a few counts of this clonotype. The V call is TRBV20-1, the J call TRBJ2-7; D might be TRBD1 (5 bases). CDR1 and CDR2 from the germline V gene are DFQATT and SNEGSKA (reference sequence). The CDR3 length is 14 residues. V dropped 2 bases and J dropped 1 base, with 12 bases sitting between them. The CDR3 DNA reads TGCAGTGCTAGAAGAGCCGGACAATCCTACGAGCAGTACTTC. It encodes CSARRAGQSYEQYF.

This clonotype was observed a few times. The chain has TRBV27 and TRBJ1-4, with 10 bases lining up with TRBD1. The CDR3 extends over 15 amino acids. After removal of 5 bases from V and 8 bases from J, the junction contained 8 bases not matched to a gene. CDR1 is MNHEY and CDR2 is SMNVEV in the germline V gene (reference sequence). CDR3 nucleotide sequence: TGTGCCAGCAGTCGCACCGGGACAGGGGCGGAAAAACTGTTTTTT. Protein sequence: CASSRTGTGAEKLFF.

The rearrangement uses TRBV20-1 and TRBJ1-2; D remains ambiguous. This CDR3 is 15 amino acids long. Trimming left V 0 bases short and J 2 bases short, with 13 bases between. Germline-derived CDR1 and CDR2 are DFQATT and SNEGSKA (reference sequence). The CDR3 sequence is CSAREVGRRNYGYTF. In DNA, the CDR3 is TGCAGTGCTAGAGAGGTCGGGAGAAGAAACTATGGCTACACCTTC.

This clonotype has a single count. The chain links TRBV6-2 or TRBV6-3 to TRBJ2-3; weak D call: TRBD1 (6 bases). CDR1 and CDR2 from the germline V gene are MNHEY and SVGEGT. The CDR3 is made up of 17 amino acids. The V gene lost 2 bases and the J gene lost 0 bases, with 15 bases spanning the gap. The CDR3 DNA sequence: TGTGCCAGCAGTTACGCCAGAACAGGGCTTAGCACAGATACGCAGTATTTT. Amino acids: CASSYARTGLSTDTQYF.

This clonotype has just a few counts. V usage is TRBV12-3 or TRBV12-4 and J usage is TRBJ1-6; D unresolved. The CDR3 is 14 amino acids. Trimming shortened V by 5 bases and J by 13 bases, and 18 bases separated the two germline ends. In nucleotides, the CDR3 is TGTGCCAGCAGTCCCCTAGGGAGTCTCTCTCCCCTCCACTTT. Its translation is CASSPLGSLSPLHF.

The rearrangement joins TRBV7-9 to TRBJ2-6; D unresolved. V was trimmed by 6 bases and J by 4 bases, leaving 10 bases between them. This CDR3 comprises 14 residues. Germline CDR1 SEHNR, CDR2 FQNEAQ (reference sequence). The DNA of the CDR3 is TGTGCCAGCAGGGGAAGGGTCGGGGCCAACGTCCTGACTTTC. Its translation: CASRGRVGANVLTF.

This clonotype was recorded many times. The chain uses TRBV4-3 and TRBJ2-7; TRBD2 matches at 7 bases. After removal of 3 bases from V and 3 bases from J, the junction contained 2 bases not matched to a gene. The V gene's germline CDR1 is LGHNA and CDR2 YSLEER. CDR3 length equals 13 residues. CDR3 bases: TGCGCCAGCAGCCAGTGGGAGGGCTACGAGCAGTACTTC. This gives the protein CASSQWEGYEQYF.

V usage is TRBV11-1 and J usage is TRBJ2-5; D not certain. Per germline, CDR1 SGHAT and CDR2 FQDESV (reference sequence). There are 15 residues in the CDR3. The ends were cut back, 1 base at V and 1 base at J, with 10 bases in the middle. Written as DNA, the CDR3 is TGTGCCAGCAGCTTAGTACAGAAACCCCAAGAGACCCAGTACTTC. Translating it yields CASSLVQKPQETQYF.

This clonotype has ten or more counts. V and J are TRBV7-2 and TRBJ1-5; D is unresolved. Trimming left V 3 bases short and J 1 base short, with 4 bases between. The germline CDR1 and CDR2 sequences are SGHTA and FQGNSA. The CDR3 sequence is 13 residues long. The CDR3 spells CASSLHSNQPQHF. CDR3 bases: TGTGCCAGCAGCTTGCACAGCAATCAGCCCCAGCATTTT.

The CDR3 DNA is TGTGCCATCAGAGGGGACAGGGGGCTGGAGCAGTACTTC. Its translation is CAIRGDRGLEQYF. J is TRBJ2-7 and V is TRBV10-3, with 12 bases aligning to TRBD1. V gave up 6 bases and J gave up 7 bases; unmatched junction bases: 4. The germline gives CDR1 ENHRY, CDR2 SYGVKD. The CDR3 spans 13 residues.